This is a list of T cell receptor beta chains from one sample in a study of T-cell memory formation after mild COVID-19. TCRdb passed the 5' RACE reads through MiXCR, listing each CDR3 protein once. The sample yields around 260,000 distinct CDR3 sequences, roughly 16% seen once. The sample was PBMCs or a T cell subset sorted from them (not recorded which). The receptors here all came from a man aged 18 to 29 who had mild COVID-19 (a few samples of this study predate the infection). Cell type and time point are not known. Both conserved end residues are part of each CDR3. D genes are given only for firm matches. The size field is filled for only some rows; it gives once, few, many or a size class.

DNA: TGTGCCAGCGCCGGACAGGGTACGGGCCGAACTGAAGCTTTCTTT; CDR3: CASAGQGTGRTEAFF; D: TRBD1; J: TRBJ1-1; V: TRBV27; size: -
DNA: TGCAGCTCCCAAATGGGCCCAGGTCAGCCCCAGCATTTT; CDR3: CSSQMGPGQPQHF; D: -; J: TRBJ1-5; V: TRBV29-1; size: -
DNA: TGTGCCATCAGTGAGTCGCCAACGGGAGACACTGAAGCTTTCTTT; CDR3: CAISESPTGDTEAFF; D: -; J: TRBJ1-1; V: TRBV10-3; size: few
DNA: TGTGCCACCAGCAGAGATTTGGGAGGGCGCTCTGGGGCCAACGTCCTGACTTTC; CDR3: CATSRDLGGRSGANVLTF; D: TRBD2; J: TRBJ2-6; V: TRBV15; size: few
DNA: TGCAGTGCTACGCGGGGGACCCAAGAGACCCAGTACTTC; CDR3: CSATRGTQETQYF; D: TRBD2; J: TRBJ2-5; V: TRBV20-1; size: -
DNA: TGTGCCGGCTCGGGGCAGTCGCGAGAGACCCAGTACTTC; CDR3: CAGSGQSRETQYF; D: -; J: TRBJ2-5; V: TRBV7-9; size: many
DNA: TGCGCCAGCAGCTTCGCGGGGGGCGAAGATACGCAGTATTTT; CDR3: CASSFAGGEDTQYF; D: TRBD2; J: TRBJ2-3; V: TRBV4-1; size: few
DNA: TGTGCCAGCAGTTTCCTGTCGGGATCCCAAGAGACCCAGTACTTC; CDR3: CASSFLSGSQETQYF; D: -; J: TRBJ2-5; V: TRBV27; size: -
DNA: TGCGCCAGCAGCTTGAAACCTCGAGGGGGCAATCAGCCCCAGCATTTT; CDR3: CASSLKPRGGNQPQHF; D: -; J: TRBJ1-5; V: TRBV5-1; size: -
DNA: TGCAGTGCTAGGCAGGGGCTACTGAACACCGGGGAGCTGTTTTTT; CDR3: CSARQGLLNTGELFF; D: -; J: TRBJ2-2; V: TRBV20-1; size: -
DNA: TGTGCCAGCAGCTCCCGAGGGGAGACCCAGTACTTC; CDR3: CASSSRGETQYF; D: -; J: TRBJ2-5; V: TRBV7-9; size: many
DNA: TGCAGTGCCACCCATCAGGCTGAAGCTTTCTTT; CDR3: CSATHQAEAFF; D: -; J: TRBJ1-1; V: TRBV20-1; size: many
DNA: TGTGCCAGCAGCTTTAGGGAGGGGGGGCAAGATCAGCCCCAGCATTTT; CDR3: CASSFREGGQDQPQHF; D: -; J: TRBJ1-5; V: TRBV7-2; size: -
DNA: TGCGCCAGCAGCCAGACCCAAGCGACCACTCCGCAGTATTTT; CDR3: CASSQTQATTPQYF; D: -; J: TRBJ2-3; V: TRBV4-1; size: once
DNA: TGTGCCAGCAGTTCCGGGACTGAGTATGGCTACACCTTC; CDR3: CASSSGTEYGYTF; D: -; J: TRBJ1-2; V: TRBV28; size: few
DNA: -; CDR3: CASSFISVYQETQYF; D: -; J: TRBJ2-5; V: TRBV7-9; size: -
DNA: TGCAGTGCTAGAGTCCTAGAAGCTTTCTTT; CDR3: CSARVLEAFF; D: -; J: TRBJ1-1; V: TRBV20-1; size: few
DNA: TGTGCCAGCGGCAGGAACTCCTACAATGAGCAGTTCTTC; CDR3: CASGRNSYNEQFF; D: -; J: TRBJ2-1; V: TRBV27; size: -
DNA: TGTGCCAGCAGCCCACCCTCTACAGCCACTGAAGCTTTCTTT; CDR3: CASSPPSTATEAFF; D: -; J: TRBJ1-1; V: TRBV7-6; size: -
DNA: TGTGCCAGCAGCAAGGGACAGATAAATCAGCCCCAGCATTTT; CDR3: CASSKGQINQPQHF; D: TRBD1; J: TRBJ1-5; V: TRBV7-8; size: many
DNA: TGTGCCAGCAGTCGATGGACAGGGGAGACAGATACGCAGTATTTT; CDR3: CASSRWTGETDTQYF; D: TRBD1; J: TRBJ2-3; V: TRBV28; size: few
DNA: TGTGCCAGCAGATGGACAGGGACGGGGGAAGCTTTCTTT; CDR3: CASRWTGTGEAFF; D: TRBD1; J: TRBJ1-1; V: TRBV12-3/TRBV12-4; size: -
DNA: TGCGCCAGCAGCTTGGTGGGAATCACAGATACGCAGTATTTT; CDR3: CASSLVGITDTQYF; D: -; J: TRBJ2-3; V: TRBV5-1; size: many
DNA: TGTGCCAGCAGCCTACCCGGACAGGGGTATGGGGCCCTCCACTTT; CDR3: CASSLPGQGYGALHF; D: TRBD1; J: TRBJ1-6; V: TRBV3-1; size: few
DNA: TGCAGTGCTAGTCGCCCCGGCGGCTACACCTTC; CDR3: CSASRPGGYTF; D: -; J: TRBJ1-2; V: TRBV20-1; size: many
DNA: TGTGCCACCAGCAGAGATCCGGACAACCCTGGAAACACCATATATTTT; CDR3: CATSRDPDNPGNTIYF; D: -; J: TRBJ1-3; V: TRBV15; size: -
DNA: TGCGCCAGCAGTGAACGGGGGGGAAACAATGAGCAGTTCTTC; CDR3: CASSERGGNNEQFF; D: TRBD2; J: TRBJ2-1; V: TRBV5-1; size: few
DNA: TGTGCCAGCAGGCAGCCTCCGGGACAGGGTACAGATACGCAGTATTTT; CDR3: CASRQPPGQGTDTQYF; D: TRBD1; J: TRBJ2-3; V: TRBV6-2/TRBV6-3; size: few
DNA: TGTGCCAGCAGTTCGAACGGGGGGAAAGAGACCCAGTACTTC; CDR3: CASSSNGGKETQYF; D: TRBD2; J: TRBJ2-5; V: TRBV6-2/TRBV6-3; size: few
DNA: TGTGCCAGCAGCCCGTATACTAGCGGGGGACACACCGGGGAGCTGTTTTTT; CDR3: CASSPYTSGGHTGELFF; D: TRBD2; J: TRBJ2-2; V: TRBV27; size: few
DNA: TGTGCCAGCAGCTCCGACCATACGCAGTATTTT; CDR3: CASSSDHTQYF; D: -; J: TRBJ2-3; V: TRBV13; size: few
DNA: TGTGCCAGCACCTTAGCGGGAGGAGAGACCCAGTACTTC; CDR3: CASTLAGGETQYF; D: TRBD2; J: TRBJ2-5; V: TRBV12-3/TRBV12-4; size: many
DNA: TGTGCCAGCAGTTTGGCACTAGGAGGCAATGAGCAGTTCTTC; CDR3: CASSLALGGNEQFF; D: -; J: TRBJ2-1; V: TRBV27; size: -
DNA: TGCGCCAGCAGCCAGGTACAGGGGGCGGCTGAAGCTTTCTTT; CDR3: CASSQVQGAAEAFF; D: TRBD1; J: TRBJ1-1; V: TRBV5-1; size: few
DNA: TGTGCCAGCAGCTTAAAACCCTACCCCCCAGATACGCAGTATTTT; CDR3: CASSLKPYPPDTQYF; D: -; J: TRBJ2-3; V: TRBV7-3; size: -
DNA: TGTGCCACGGGGGAGGGGGCTGGCAATGAGCAGTTCTTC; CDR3: CATGEGAGNEQFF; D: -; J: TRBJ2-1; V: TRBV24-1; size: few
DNA: TGTGCCAGCAGTCAACGGGGGCTTGGAAACACCATATATTTT; CDR3: CASSQRGLGNTIYF; D: -; J: TRBJ1-3; V: TRBV14; size: few
DNA: TGCAGTGTAGGGGGGGACCCCACCGGGGAGCTGTTTTTT; CDR3: CSVGGDPTGELFF; D: -; J: TRBJ2-2; V: TRBV20-1; size: -
DNA: TGCAGTCTGGGGGACAGTGGAGATACGCAGTATTTT; CDR3: CSLGDSGDTQYF; D: TRBD1; J: TRBJ2-3; V: TRBV20-1; size: once
DNA: TGCGCCAGCAGCAAAGGGACACTTCTTAATGAAAAACTGTTTTTT; CDR3: CASSKGTLLNEKLFF; D: -; J: TRBJ1-4; V: TRBV5-1; size: -
DNA: TGCGCCAGCAGCTTGGACGGGACAGGGTGGACTAATAATGAAAAACTGTTTTTT; CDR3: CASSLDGTGWTNNEKLFF; D: TRBD1; J: TRBJ1-4; V: TRBV5-1; size: -
DNA: TGTGCCAGCAGCTGGTCGGGACAGGGTGAAAACACCGGGGAGCTGTTTTTT; CDR3: CASSWSGQGENTGELFF; D: TRBD1; J: TRBJ2-2; V: TRBV7-9; size: few